The next 23 T cell receptor beta chains were all read from a single sample in a study of blood T cell repertoires in COVID-19. Sequencing was performed with immunoSEQ multiplex PCR; in TCRdb, only in-frame clones are kept and a portion is missing. The data contain around 700,000 clones, about 87% of them singletons. The sample taken for sequencing was peripheral blood. The receptors were gathered from a woman aged 18-30 years with acute or convalescent COVID-19.

This sequence joins TRBV27 and TRBJ2-3; unclear D gene. There are 16 residues in the CDR3. CDR1 and CDR2 (germline): MNHEY, SMNVEV (reference sequence). V was clipped by 2 bases and J by 1 base, with 13 bases between them. CDR3 amino acids: CASSLGFSSGTDTQYF. Here the CDR3 DNA reads TGTGCCAGCAGTTTAGGTTTTAGCTCCGGCACAGATACGCAGTATTTT.

This clone was detected once. V usage is TRBV30 and J usage is TRBJ2-3; perhaps TRBD2 as D (6 bases). Per the germline V gene, CDR1 is GTSNPN and CDR2 is SVGIG (reference sequence). The CDR3 has 16 residues. V was clipped by 4 bases and J by 1 base, with 18 bases between them. In DNA form, the CDR3 reads TGTGCCTGGATCCCAAGCCTAACTAGCCGCACAGATACGCAGTATTTT. Protein: CAWIPSLTSRTDTQYF.

The chain employs TRBV28 and TRBJ1-6, with D perhaps matching TRBD1 (5 bases). The CDR3 has 13 amino acids. The V gene's germline CDR1 is MDHEN and CDR2 SYDVKM. V lost 11 bases and J 8 bases, leaving 16 bases between the germline ends. The CDR3, as DNA: TGTGCCGGCACCCAGGGAAGGTATTCACCCCTCCACTTT. It encodes CAGTQGRYSPLHF.

This chain links TRBV9 with TRBJ2-2; unclear D gene. Trimming removed 0 bases from V and 8 bases from J, with 11 bases in between. The CDR3 runs to 14 residues. CDR1 SGDLS and CDR2 YYNGEE come from the germline V gene. The CDR3 region is CASSVVREEGELFF. For the CDR3, the DNA is TGTGCCAGCAGCGTAGTGCGTGAGGAAGGGGAGCTGTTTTTT.

This clone has more than one count but fewer than ten. The CDR3 here is CASSFGAGEKLFF. In DNA, the CDR3 is TGTGCCAGCAGCTTTGGGGCCGGCGAAAAACTGTTTTTT. The rearrangement links TRBV7-3 to TRBJ1-4, with D possibly TRBD1 on 5 matching bases. The germline gives CDR1 SGHTA, CDR2 FQGTGA. V shed 3 bases and J shed 8 bases, with 10 bases lying between them. CDR3 length equals 13 residues.

The chain couples TRBV4-2 to TRBJ1-2, with no clear D. The CDR3 extends over 15 amino acids. Germline CDR1 LGHNA, CDR2 YNFKEQ. Trimming left V 0 bases short and J 5 bases short, with 13 bases between. The DNA of the CDR3 is TGTGCCAGCAGCCAAGAGGATGGCGGTTGGTATGGCTACACCTTC. Amino acid sequence: CASSQEDGGWYGYTF.

This clone was detected only a few times. This chain joins TRBV2 and TRBJ2-7; D uncertain. Germline V gene sequence: CDR1 SNHLY, CDR2 FYNNEI. The CDR3 is 12 residues long. Trimming took 5 bases from V and 1 from J, leaving 6 bases between them. CDR3 protein: CASSITSYEQYF. The CDR3 bases are TGTGCCAGCAGTATTACATCCTACGAGCAGTACTTC.

The gene calls are TRBV9 and TRBJ1-6, with D maybe TRBD1 (5 bases). V was clipped by 6 bases and J by 6 bases, with 10 bases between them. The germline CDR1 and CDR2 sequences are SGDLS and YYNGEE. The CDR3 length is 13 residues. In DNA, the CDR3 is TGTGCCAGCACCCAGGGTAGTAATTCACCCCTCCACTTT. Translating it yields CASTQGSNSPLHF.

The chain links TRBV9 to TRBJ2-3; 10 nucleotides agree with TRBD2. The CDR3 loop spans 16 amino acids. V shed 3 bases, J shed 0 bases, and the junction held 4 bases outside the gene matches. The germline CDR1 and CDR2 sequences are SGDLS and YYNGEE. The CDR3 loop is CASSETSGLSTDTQYF. Written as DNA, the CDR3 is TGTGCCAGCAGCGAGACTAGCGGGCTTAGCACAGATACGCAGTATTTT. The complete variable domain, with remaining parts taken from reference TRBV9 and TRBJ2-3, reads DSGVTQTPKHLITATGQRVTLRCSPRSGDLSVYWYQQSLDQGLQFLIQYYNGEERAKGNILERFSAQQFPDLHSELNLSSLELGDSALYFCASSETSGLSTDTQYFGPGTRLTVL.

The genes are TRBV7-6 and TRBJ2-2, with D maybe TRBD2 (6 bases). Germline-derived CDR1 and CDR2 are SGHVS and FNYEAQ. The CDR3 is made up of 15 amino acids. The V and J ends lost 5 bases and 2 bases respectively, with 12 bases between them. For the CDR3, the DNA is TGTGCCAGCAGCCCGGGACTCCTAAACACCGGGGAGCTGTTTTTT. Translation: CASSPGLLNTGELFF.

The V call is TRBV2, the J call TRBJ1-5, with 11 bases aligning to TRBD1. The germline gives CDR1 SNHLY, CDR2 FYNNEI. V trimming: 6 bases; J trimming: 6 bases; junction bases outside the gene matches: 10. This CDR3 is 16 amino acids long. Written as DNA, the CDR3 is TGTGCCAGCAGAGGGCTCCGGGACAGGGGGGTTCAGCCCCAGCATTTT. Residues: CASRGLRDRGVQPQHF.

V usage is TRBV5-6 and J usage is TRBJ2-7; TRBD1 agrees at 10 bases. The CDR3 is made up of 16 amino acids. V was clipped by 0 bases and J by 2 bases; unmatched bases: 5. Germline V CDR1 and CDR2: SGHDT, YYEEEE. The chain's CDR3 is CASSLAGTGAPYEQYF. For the CDR3, the DNA is TGTGCCAGCAGCTTGGCCGGGACAGGGGCCCCCTACGAGCAGTACTTC.

This chain connects TRBV24-1 to TRBJ1-2; perhaps TRBD1 as D (6 bases). V lost 4 bases to trimming and J lost 2 bases, with 10 bases between them. The CDR3 consists of 14 residues. Germline loops: CDR1 KGHDR, CDR2 SFDVKD. The CDR3 coding sequence is TGTGCCACCAGTGAACCCGACAGGAACTATGGCTACACCTTC. Translating it yields CATSEPDRNYGYTF.

The chain combines TRBV2 with TRBJ2-5; 8 positions agree with TRBD2. Germline V gene lookup returns CDR1 SNHLY and CDR2 FYNNEI. The junction had 2 bases not matched to a gene; V was cut back by 7 bases and J by 1 base. CDR3 length equals 13 residues. DNA of the CDR3: TGTGCCAGCAAAGGGACTAGCCAAGAGACCCAGTACTTC. It yields the protein CASKGTSQETQYF. Variable domain in full (rest from reference TRBV2 and TRBJ2-5): EPEVTQTPSHQVTQMGQEVILRCVPISNHLYFYWYRQILGQKVEFLVSFYNNEISEKSEIFDDQFSVERPDGSNFTLKIRSTKLEDSAMYFCASKGTSQETQYFGPGTRLLVL.

This clone was seen a few times. The chain couples TRBV19 to TRBJ1-1; no firm D call. Germline CDR1 and CDR2: LNHDA and SQIVND (reference sequence). Trimming took 8 bases from V and 4 from J, leaving 14 bases between them. The CDR3 loop spans 13 amino acids. DNA for the CDR3: TGTGCCAGTGGGCCTCAGGCAGTCACTGAAGCTTTCTTT. Amino acids: CASGPQAVTEAFF.

This chain joins TRBV10-3 and TRBJ1-6; D not certain. V was clipped by 0 bases and J by 2 bases, with 11 bases between them. CDR1 and CDR2 (germline): ENHRY, SYGVKD. CDR3 length: 17 residues. CDR3 sequence reads: CAISESEEVTYNSPLHF. Here the CDR3 DNA reads TGTGCCATCAGTGAGTCGGAGGAGGTCACCTATAATTCACCCCTCCACTTT.

The genes are TRBV2 and TRBJ1-6; a possible D gene is TRBD1 (5 bases). Germline assignment: CDR1 SNHLY and CDR2 FYNNEI. Trimming removed 3 bases at V and 1 base at J, with 13 bases between. This CDR3 contains 17 residues. The CDR3 DNA is TGTGCCAGCAGTGATAACTTAGGGGTTTCCTATAATTCACCCCTCCACTTT. Translating gives CASSDNLGVSYNSPLHF.

The chain recombines TRBV7-2 with TRBJ1-1; D not resolved. Germline CDR1 and CDR2: SGHTA and FQGNSA. V shed 3 bases and J shed 1 base, with 6 bases lying between them. The CDR3 is made up of 13 amino acids. The CDR3 loop is CASSFGENTEAFF. CDR3 coding DNA: TGTGCCAGCAGCTTCGGGGAGAACACTGAAGCTTTCTTT.

The gene calls are TRBV3-1 (or the pseudogene TRBV3-2) and TRBJ1-5; no definite D call. The CDR3 totals 11 residues. The V gene lost 1 base and the J gene lost 12 bases, with 7 bases spanning the gap. CDR1 LGHDT and CDR2 YNNKEL come from the germline V gene (reference sequence). CDR3 bases: TGTGCCAGCAGCCAAGGTACGGTCCAGCATTTT. The encoded protein is CASSQGTVQHF.

The chain uses TRBV7-2 and TRBJ1-5, with 7 nucleotides matching TRBD1. The CDR3 runs 15 residues. The junction had 1 base not matched to a gene; V was cut back by 0 bases and J by 2 bases. Looked up from germline, CDR1 is SGHTA and CDR2 is FQGNSA. This CDR3 reads CASSLAGGGNQPQHF. The CDR3 nucleotides are TGTGCCAGCAGCTTAGCAGGGGGCGGCAATCAGCCCCAGCATTTT.

This chain connects TRBV7-9 to TRBJ2-7, with D unclear. Germline V gives CDR1 SEHNR, CDR2 FQNEAQ (reference sequence). The CDR3 totals 12 residues. Deletions cut 6 bases from V and 0 bases from J, with 6 bases between. This CDR3 is CASSSNSYEQYF. The CDR3 nucleotides are TGTGCCAGCAGTTCCAACTCCTACGAGCAGTACTTC.

The rearrangement joins TRBV3-1 (or the pseudogene TRBV3-2) to TRBJ1-2, with TRBD1 as a possible D gene (6 bases). Germline V CDR1 and CDR2: LGHDT, YNNKEL (reference sequence). This CDR3 comprises 15 residues. V lost 4 bases to trimming and J lost 3 bases, with 15 bases between them. The CDR3 bases are TGTGCCAGCAGCCGATCGGACAGCAACTACTATGGCTACACCTTC. Amino acid sequence: CASSRSDSNYYGYTF.

The J gene is TRBJ2-5, the V gene TRBV5-1; D is unresolved. Trimming left V 5 bases short and J 7 bases short, with 9 bases between. The V gene's germline CDR1 is SGHRS and CDR2 YFSETQ. CDR3 size: 11 residues. CDR3 loop: CASSLPGTQYF. CDR3 coding DNA: TGCGCCAGCAGTTTACCCGGGACCCAGTACTTC.